These 32 T cell receptor beta chains were all obtained from the same sample, sequenced in a study of blood T cell repertoires in COVID-19. The method was immunoSEQ multiplex PCR; TCRdb's version includes in-frame clones alone and lacks a portion of them. This table has 140,000 to 150,000 clones, around 84% appearing once. The sequencing input was peripheral blood. Receptors were obtained from a human donor with acute or convalescent COVID-19. The donor label of this sample is uncertain.

V gene TRBV28 combines with J gene TRBJ2-7, with 7 bases identical to TRBD1. V lost 8 bases and J lost 5; bases outside the gene matches: 15. Per the germline V gene, CDR1 is MDHEN and CDR2 is SYDVKM. The CDR3 runs 15 residues. CDR3 amino acids: CASEGVTGLANEQYF. The DNA for the CDR3 is TGTGCCAGCGAAGGAGTGACAGGGCTGGCGAACGAGCAGTACTTC.

The gene calls are TRBV2 and TRBJ2-7; the D gene is possibly TRBD2 (5 bases). The CDR3 has 13 amino acids. Germline CDR1 SNHLY, CDR2 FYNNEI. Trimming took 3 bases from V and 2 from J, leaving 8 bases between them. The CDR3 nucleotides read TGTGCCAGCAGTGAGGGAGTCACCTACGAGCAGTACGTC. Translated: CASSEGVTYEQYV.

The V gene is TRBV19, the J gene TRBJ2-2, with a weak D call TRBD2 (7 bases). V was clipped by 3 bases and J by 0 bases, with 17 bases between them. This CDR3 has 18 amino acids. Germline values: CDR1 LNHDA, CDR2 SQIVND (reference sequence). CDR3 coding DNA: TGTGCCAGTAGTATCGGTGGGGGGGCCTTCGCGAACACCGGGGAGCTGTTTTTT. It translates to CASSIGGGAFANTGELFF.

The CDR3 nucleotides read TGTGCCAGCACCGGAGACAGCCCCTCTGGAAACACCATATATTTT. Translated, it gives CASTGDSPSGNTIYF. The chain has TRBV6-5 and TRBJ1-3, with TRBD1 as a possible D gene (5 bases). Per germline, CDR1 MNHEY and CDR2 SVGAGI. V was cut by 7 bases and J by 0 bases, with 13 bases left in between. The CDR3 extends over 15 amino acids.

The rearrangement uses TRBV18 and TRBJ2-2, with D possibly matching TRBD1 (5 bases). Trimming cost V 3 bases and J 6 bases, with 8 bases left between them. The length of the CDR3 is 13 residues. Per germline, CDR1 KGHSH and CDR2 LQKENI. The CDR3 spells CASSPLGPGELFF. CDR3 bases: TGTGCCAGCTCACCTCTGGGGCCCGGGGAGCTGTTTTTT.

The CDR3 protein is CAQHRAEAGNTIYF. CDR3 nucleotide sequence: TGTGCCCAGCACCGGGCGGAGGCTGGAAACACCATATATTTT. The rearrangement uses TRBV2 and TRBJ1-3; D uncertain. CDR1 and CDR2 from the germline V gene are SNHLY and FYNNEI. The CDR3 is 14 residues long. Trimming shortened V by 11 bases and J by 2 bases, and 16 bases separated the two germline ends.

V is TRBV20-1 and J is TRBJ1-2, with 9 bases that match TRBD1. J lost 4 bases, V lost 3 bases, and 3 bases had no gene match. CDR1 DFQATT and CDR2 SNEGSKA come from the germline V gene (reference sequence). This CDR3 spans 13 amino acids. CDR3 in amino acids: CSASVTGGYGYTF. Written as DNA, the CDR3 is TGCAGTGCTAGTGTGACAGGGGGCTATGGCTACACCTTC.

The chain employs TRBV19 and TRBJ1-2; the match to TRBD1 covers 7 bases. The CDR3 consists of 15 residues. V was clipped by 3 bases and J by 4 bases; unmatched bases: 8. The germline gives CDR1 LNHDA, CDR2 SQIVND (reference sequence). The DNA for the CDR3 is TGTGCCAGTAGTATTTCTCGGACAGGATCCTATGGCTACACCTTC. Encoded protein: CASSISRTGSYGYTF. The full variable domain, in which reference TRBV19 and TRBJ1-2 provide the parts outside the CDR3, is DGGITQSPKYLFRKEGQNVTLSCEQNLNHDAMYWYRQDPGQGLRLIYYSQIVNDFQKGDIAEGYSVSREKKESFPLTVTSAQKNPTAFYLCASSISRTGSYGYTFGSGTRLTVV.

This clone appeared once. This chain uses TRBV6-5 with TRBJ1-2; the match to TRBD1 covers 8 bases. J gave up 4 bases and V 6 bases, and 10 bases lay outside the gene matches. Germline assignment: CDR1 MNHEY and CDR2 SVGAGI. The CDR3 runs to 15 residues. The CDR3 DNA sequence: TGTGCCAGCAGCCGACTCCCAGGGGGCGGCTATGGCTACACCTTC. Its protein product is CASSRLPGGGYGYTF.

V usage is TRBV3-1 (or the pseudogene TRBV3-2) and J usage is TRBJ1-5; D possibly corresponds to TRBD1 (6 bases). CDR1 is LGHDT, CDR2 YNNKEL, per germline (reference sequence). This CDR3 is built from 15 residues. V lost 8 bases, J lost 4 bases, and 18 bases lay in between. DNA for the CDR3: TGTGCCAGCGGATTTGGGACACACGATAATCAGCCCCAGCATTTT. Encoded protein: CASGFGTHDNQPQHF.

This chain connects TRBV10-3 to TRBJ2-5; 8 bases are a match to TRBD2. Germline V gene data show CDR1 as ENHRY and CDR2 as SYGVKD. The CDR3 totals 15 residues. After removal of 1 base from V and 2 bases from J, the junction contained 3 bases not matched to a gene. The CDR3 sequence is CAISEYTSGQETQYF. In DNA, the CDR3 is TGTGCCATCAGTGAGTACACTAGCGGTCAAGAGACCCAGTACTTC.

The rearrangement joins TRBV4-1 to TRBJ1-5; D is undetermined. Germline V gives CDR1 MGHRA, CDR2 YSYEKL. Trimming stripped 1 base from V and 5 bases from J, with 6 bases between. The CDR3 has 13 amino acids. Here the CDR3 DNA reads TGCGCCAGCAGCCAAGCGAGGGATCAGCCCCAGCATTTT. It specifies CASSQARDQPQHF.

Only one count was recorded for this clone. The J gene is TRBJ1-1, the V gene TRBV19; 11 nucleotides align to TRBD1. The CDR3 is 17 amino acids. Germline CDR1 LNHDA, CDR2 SQIVND (reference sequence). V was pared by 5 bases and J by 2 bases, with 10 bases of the junction left unmatched. The CDR3 region is CASSFVGQGGINTEAFF. The DNA of the CDR3 is TGTGCCAGTAGTTTCGTGGGACAGGGGGGGATTAACACTGAAGCTTTCTTT.

The genes are TRBV4-3 and TRBJ1-1; D unresolved. The length of the CDR3 is 13 residues. The V end was cut by 0 bases, the J end by 8 bases, with 10 bases between. Germline V gene data show CDR1 as LGHNA and CDR2 as YSLEER. CDR3: CASSQEMGVEAFF. DNA of the CDR3: TGCGCCAGCAGCCAAGAAATGGGAGTAGAAGCTTTCTTT.

This chain connects TRBV19 to TRBJ2-1; 14 bases fit TRBD2. The CDR3 has 17 residues. V was clipped by 6 bases and J by 6 bases; unmatched bases: 10. CDR1 and CDR2 (germline): LNHDA, SQIVND (reference sequence). The CDR3 DNA reads TGTGCCAGTAGCAGAGGAGGACTAGCGGGGGGCCTCAATGAGCAGTTCTTC. Translated: CASSRGGLAGGLNEQFF.

This sequence joins TRBV10-3 and TRBJ2-3, with D uncertain. CDR3 length equals 14 residues. The V gene lost 8 bases and the J gene lost 4 bases, with 16 bases spanning the gap. The germline V gene encodes CDR1 ENHRY and CDR2 SYGVKD. In nucleotides, the CDR3 is TGTGCCATCGACCCCGATGGGCCTCCAGATACGCAGTATTTT. It specifies CAIDPDGPPDTQYF.

The V gene is TRBV11-1, the J gene TRBJ2-5; 8 bases agree with TRBD1. This CDR3 contains 15 residues. CDR1 and CDR2 from the germline V gene are SGHAT and FQDESV (reference sequence). V lost 5 bases to trimming and J lost 2 bases; unmatched junction nucleotides: 7. The DNA for the CDR3 is TGTGCCAGCAGCCCGGGACAGGACCAACAAGAGACCCAGTACTTC. It codes for CASSPGQDQQETQYF.

Concerning this clone: The junction does not match germline at one end; this may be a read error. This rearrangement joins TRBV7-7 to TRBJ2-5, with 7 positions matching TRBD1. The germline CDR1 and CDR2 sequences are SSHAT and FNYEAQ (reference sequence). CDR3 length: 16 residues. CDR3 region: CASSLRSGQTSGTQYF. CDR3 DNA sequence: TGTGCTAGCAGCTTAAGGTCGGGACAGACATCGGGGACCCAGTACTTC.

The V and J genes are TRBV5-4 and TRBJ2-3; 10 bases agree with TRBD1. This CDR3 is built from 16 residues. The V and J ends lost 4 bases and 1 base, in that order; junction bases with no gene match: 6. CDR1 SGHNT and CDR2 YYREEE come from the germline V gene (reference sequence). The CDR3 here is CASSPTGGSRTDTQYF. The DNA for the CDR3 is TGTGCCAGCAGCCCGACAGGGGGCTCTCGCACAGATACGCAGTATTTT.

This chain joins TRBV28 and TRBJ1-5, with TRBD1 identical over 10 bases. The CDR3 is made up of 15 amino acids. The germline CDR1 and CDR2 sequences are MDHEN and SYDVKM. J lost 5 bases, V lost 4 bases, and 5 bases had no gene match. The CDR3 DNA is TGTGCCAGCAGTTACCCGGACAGGGGGGATCAGCCCCAGCATTTT. Amino acids: CASSYPDRGDQPQHF.

The V and J genes are TRBV5-5 and TRBJ1-1; D gene ambiguous. V lost 0 bases, J lost 5 bases, and 14 bases lay in between. Germline loops: CDR1 SGHKS, CDR2 YYEKEE (reference sequence). The CDR3 spans 15 residues. The CDR3 sequence is CASSLGPGLITEAFF. As DNA, the CDR3 is TGTGCCAGCAGCTTGGGGCCGGGTCTGATAACTGAAGCTTTCTTT.

The chain has TRBV5-6 and TRBJ1-3, with D uncertain. Germline V gene lookup returns CDR1 SGHDT and CDR2 YYEEEE. The CDR3 contains 14 residues. V was cut by 2 bases and J by 4 bases, with 10 bases left in between. CDR3 DNA sequence: TGTGCCAGCAGCTTAAGGCAGAGGGGAAACACCATATATTTT. This gives the protein CASSLRQRGNTIYF.

This clone has a handful of counts. The chain combines TRBV3-1 (or the pseudogene TRBV3-2) with TRBJ2-7, with TRBD1 identical over 8 bases. The V gene end was trimmed by 4 bases and the J gene end by 6 bases; junction bases not matched to a gene: 8. Germline V gene sequence: CDR1 LGHDT, CDR2 YNNKEL (reference sequence). This CDR3 has 14 amino acids. CDR3 protein: CASSLGTGLSEQYF. CDR3 nucleotide sequence: TGTGCCAGCAGCCTAGGGACAGGTCTTTCCGAGCAGTACTTC.

The chain recombines TRBV19 with TRBJ1-3, with D maybe TRBD1 (6 bases). CDR3 length: 15 amino acids. V was clipped by 1 base and J by 2 bases, with 9 bases between them. CDR1 and CDR2 from the germline V gene are LNHDA and SQIVND (reference sequence). CDR3 bases: TGTGCCAGTAGTATAGGCAGGGGAACTGGAAACACCATATATTTT. Protein sequence: CASSIGRGTGNTIYF.

The chain employs TRBV6-2 or TRBV6-3 and TRBJ2-7; D may be TRBD1 (6 bases). The ends were cut back, 5 bases at V and 0 bases at J, with 8 bases in the middle. Germline V gene data show CDR1 as MNHEY and CDR2 as SVGEGT. The CDR3 length is 13 residues. This chain's CDR3 is CASSGGLSYEQYF. The CDR3 region has the DNA TGTGCCAGCAGTGGGGGCCTCTCCTACGAGCAGTACTTC.

In this sample, this clone turned up a few times. The chain has TRBV12-3 or TRBV12-4 and TRBJ2-7, with 8 bases fitting TRBD1. The CDR3 runs 12 residues. With V trimmed by 3 bases and J by 8 bases, 3 bases remained unmatched. Written as DNA, the CDR3 is TGTGCCAGCAGTTTTGACAGGGGAAAGCAGTACTTC. Translation gives CASSFDRGKQYF.

J is TRBJ2-1 and V is TRBV14; 11 nucleotides line up with TRBD2. Trimming removed 1 base from V and 4 bases from J; junction bases left unmatched: 3. This CDR3 contains 16 residues. Germline lookup yields CDR1 SGHDN and CDR2 FVKESK. CDR3 DNA: TGTGCCAGCAGCCAAGGTCGACTAGCGGGGTACAATGAGCAGTTCTTC. Translated, it gives CASSQGRLAGYNEQFF.

The chain uses TRBV12-3 or TRBV12-4 and TRBJ2-3; no firm D call. V lost 7 bases and J 5 bases, leaving 7 bases between the germline ends. The CDR3 is made up of 11 amino acids. Here the CDR3 reads CASTEKDTQYF. The CDR3 DNA reads TGTGCCAGCACCGAGAAAGATACGCAGTATTTT.

The chain has TRBV24-1 and TRBJ2-3, with 9 bases aligning to TRBD2. Germline V CDR1 and CDR2: KGHDR, SFDVKD. V shed 6 bases, J shed 4 bases, and the junction held 7 bases outside the gene matches. This CDR3 has 15 residues. CDR3 sequence: CATSYIAGDPDTQYF. The CDR3 DNA is TGTGCCACCAGTTATATAGCGGGGGATCCAGATACGCAGTATTTT.

This chain links TRBV5-1 with TRBJ2-1; possibly TRBD2 for D (6 bases). There are 15 residues in the CDR3. The V end lost 2 bases, the J end lost 0 bases, and 9 bases lay between the germline ends. From germline, CDR1 is SGHRS and CDR2 YFSETQ. CDR3 nucleotides: TGCGCCAGCAGCTTACGAGCGGGCTCCTACAATGAGCAGTTCTTC. Protein product: CASSLRAGSYNEQFF.

The rearrangement uses TRBV28 and TRBJ2-1; TRBD2 matches 9 bases. The CDR3 consists of 14 residues. J gave up 8 bases and V 3 bases, and 5 bases lay outside the gene matches. CDR1 MDHEN and CDR2 SYDVKM come from the germline V gene. The CDR3 reads CASSLGGGADEQFF. CDR3 nucleotide sequence: TGTGCCAGCAGTTTGGGCGGGGGGGCCGATGAGCAGTTCTTC.

In DNA, the CDR3 is TGTGCCATCAACAGGGGGCACATGAACACTGAAGCTTTCTTT. This codes for CAINRGHMNTEAFF. V usage is TRBV28 and J usage is TRBJ1-1; 9 bases map to TRBD1. Germline V gives CDR1 MDHEN, CDR2 SYDVKM. The CDR3 runs 14 residues. The ends lost 10 bases at V and 0 bases at J; junction bases unmatched: 6.